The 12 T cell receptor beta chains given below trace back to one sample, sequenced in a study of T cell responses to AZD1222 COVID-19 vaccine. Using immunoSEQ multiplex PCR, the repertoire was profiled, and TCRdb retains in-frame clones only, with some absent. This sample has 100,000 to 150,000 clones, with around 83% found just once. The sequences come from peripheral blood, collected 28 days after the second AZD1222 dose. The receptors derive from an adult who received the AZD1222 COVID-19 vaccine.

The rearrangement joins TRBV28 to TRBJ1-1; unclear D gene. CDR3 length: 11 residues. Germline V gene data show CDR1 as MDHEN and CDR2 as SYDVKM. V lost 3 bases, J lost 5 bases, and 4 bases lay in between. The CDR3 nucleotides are TGTGCCAGCAGTTTTTTGACTGAAGCTTTCTTT. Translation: CASSFLTEAFF.

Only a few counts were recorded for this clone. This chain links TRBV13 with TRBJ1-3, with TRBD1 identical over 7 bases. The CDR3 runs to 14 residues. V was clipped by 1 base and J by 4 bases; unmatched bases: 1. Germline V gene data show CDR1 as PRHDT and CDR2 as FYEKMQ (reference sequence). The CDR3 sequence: CASSLEGGGNTIYF. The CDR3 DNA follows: TGTGCCAGCAGCTTAGAAGGGGGCGGAAACACCATATATTTT. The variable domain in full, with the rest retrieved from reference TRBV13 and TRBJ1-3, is AAGVIQSPRHLIKEKRETATLKCYPIPRHDTVYWYQQGPGQDPQFLISFYEKMQSDKGSIPDRFSAQQFSDYHSELNMSSLELGDSALYFCASSLEGGGNTIYFGEGSWLTVV.

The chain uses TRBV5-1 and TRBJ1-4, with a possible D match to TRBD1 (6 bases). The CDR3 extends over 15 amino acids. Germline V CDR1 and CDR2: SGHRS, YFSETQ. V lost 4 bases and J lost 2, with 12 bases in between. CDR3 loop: CASSPDRLTNEKLFF. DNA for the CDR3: TGCGCCAGCAGCCCCGACAGGCTCACTAATGAAAAACTGTTTTTT.

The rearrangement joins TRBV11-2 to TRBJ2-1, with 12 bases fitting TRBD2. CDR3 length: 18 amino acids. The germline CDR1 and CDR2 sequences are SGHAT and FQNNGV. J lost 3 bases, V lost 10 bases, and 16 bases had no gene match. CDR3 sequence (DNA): TGTGCCACCCTGGGACTAGCGGGCCCCCAAGGGTACTACAATGAGCAGTTCTTC. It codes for CATLGLAGPQGYYNEQFF.

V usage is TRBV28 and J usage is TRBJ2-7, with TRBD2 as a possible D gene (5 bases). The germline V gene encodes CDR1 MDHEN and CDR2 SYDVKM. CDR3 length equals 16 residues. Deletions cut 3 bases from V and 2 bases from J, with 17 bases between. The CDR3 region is CASSFGVRRGTYEQYF. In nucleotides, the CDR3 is TGTGCCAGCAGTTTTGGGGTGCGTCGGGGTACCTACGAGCAGTACTTC.

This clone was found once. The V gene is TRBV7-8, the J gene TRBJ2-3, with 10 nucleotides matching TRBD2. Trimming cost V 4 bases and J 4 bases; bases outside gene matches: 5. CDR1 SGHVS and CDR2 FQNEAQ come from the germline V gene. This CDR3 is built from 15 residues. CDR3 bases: TGTGCCAGCAGCTGGAGCGGGGGGGCACCAGATACGCAGTATTTT. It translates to CASSWSGGAPDTQYF.

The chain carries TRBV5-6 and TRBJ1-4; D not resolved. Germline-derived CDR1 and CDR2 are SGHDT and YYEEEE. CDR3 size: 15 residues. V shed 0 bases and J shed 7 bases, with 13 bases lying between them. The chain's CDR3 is CASSLVGREGEKLFF. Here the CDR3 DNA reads TGTGCCAGCAGCTTGGTCGGCAGAGAAGGTGAAAAACTGTTTTTT. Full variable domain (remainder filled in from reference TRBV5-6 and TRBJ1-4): DAGVTQSPTHLIKTRGQQVTLRCSPKSGHDTVSWYQQALGQGPQFIFQYYEEEERQRGNFPDRFSGHQFPNYSSELNVNALLLGDSALYLCASSLVGREGEKLFFGSGTQLSVL.

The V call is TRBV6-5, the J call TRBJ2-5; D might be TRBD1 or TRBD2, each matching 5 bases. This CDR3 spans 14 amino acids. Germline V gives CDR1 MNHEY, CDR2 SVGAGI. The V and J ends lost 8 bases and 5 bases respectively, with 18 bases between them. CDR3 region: CASGEGRPGETQYF. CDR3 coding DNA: TGTGCCAGCGGAGAGGGGCGTCCCGGGGAGACCCAGTACTTC.

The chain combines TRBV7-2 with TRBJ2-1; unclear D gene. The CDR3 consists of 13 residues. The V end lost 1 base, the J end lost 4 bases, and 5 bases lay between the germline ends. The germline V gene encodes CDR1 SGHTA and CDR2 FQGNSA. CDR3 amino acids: CASSLGAYNEQFF. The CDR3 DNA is TGTGCCAGCAGCTTAGGGGCGTACAATGAGCAGTTCTTC.

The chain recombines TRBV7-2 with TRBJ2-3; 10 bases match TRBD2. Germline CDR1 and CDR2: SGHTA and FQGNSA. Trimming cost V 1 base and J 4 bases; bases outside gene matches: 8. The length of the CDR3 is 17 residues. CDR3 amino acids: CASSLGAAGGPSDTQYF. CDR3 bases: TGTGCCAGCAGCTTAGGGGCAGCGGGGGGGCCTTCAGATACGCAGTATTTT. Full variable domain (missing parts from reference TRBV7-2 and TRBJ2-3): GAGVSQSPSNKVTEKGKDVELRCDPISGHTALYWYRQSLGQGLEFLIYFQGNSAPDKSGLPSDRFSAERTGGSVSTLTIQRTQQEDSAVYLCASSLGAAGGPSDTQYFGPGTRLTVL.

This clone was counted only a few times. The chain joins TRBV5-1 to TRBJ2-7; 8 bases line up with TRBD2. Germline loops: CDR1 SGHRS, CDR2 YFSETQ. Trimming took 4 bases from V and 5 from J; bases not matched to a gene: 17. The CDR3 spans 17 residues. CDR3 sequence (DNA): TGCGCCAGCAGCAGCGCTAGCGGGTCACGTCCTGGAAACGAGCAGTACTTC. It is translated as CASSSASGSRPGNEQYF.

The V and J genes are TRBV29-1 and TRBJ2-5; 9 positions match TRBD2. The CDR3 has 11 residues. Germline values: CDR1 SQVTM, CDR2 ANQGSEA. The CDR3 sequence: CAGGTQETQYF. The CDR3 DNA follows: TGCGCGGGGGGGACCCAAGAGACCCAGTACTTC.